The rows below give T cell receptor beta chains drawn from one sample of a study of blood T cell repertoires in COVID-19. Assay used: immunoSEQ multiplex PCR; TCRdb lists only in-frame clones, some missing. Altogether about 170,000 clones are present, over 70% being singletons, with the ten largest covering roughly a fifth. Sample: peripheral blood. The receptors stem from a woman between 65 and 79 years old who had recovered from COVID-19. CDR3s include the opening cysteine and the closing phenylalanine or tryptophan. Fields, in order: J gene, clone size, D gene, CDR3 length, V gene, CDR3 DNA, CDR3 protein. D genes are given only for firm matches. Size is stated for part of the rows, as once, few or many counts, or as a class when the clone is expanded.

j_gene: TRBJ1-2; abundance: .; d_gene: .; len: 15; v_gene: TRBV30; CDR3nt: TGTGCCTGGAGGTTGCGGGGGCGTTCGGGCTATGGCTACACCTTC; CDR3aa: CAWRLRGRSGYGYTF
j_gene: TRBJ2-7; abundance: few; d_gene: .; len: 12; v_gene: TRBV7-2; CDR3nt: TGTGCCAGCAGCTTCGGGGCCTACGAGCAGTACTTC; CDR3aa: CASSFGAYEQYF
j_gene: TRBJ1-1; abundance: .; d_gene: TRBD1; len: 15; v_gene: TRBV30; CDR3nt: TGTGCCTGGAGTCCCCTCGGACAGGGGAACACTGAAGCTTTCTTT; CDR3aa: CAWSPLGQGNTEAFF
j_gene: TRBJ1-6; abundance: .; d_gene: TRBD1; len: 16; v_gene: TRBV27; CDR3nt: TGTGCCAGCAGCGCCGGGACAGGGGCCCGTCGTTCACCCCTCCACTTT; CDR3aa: CASSAGTGARRSPLHF
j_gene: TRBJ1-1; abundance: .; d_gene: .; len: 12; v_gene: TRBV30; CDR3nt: TGTGCCTGGTACAGGTGGAGGGGAGGGGCTTTCTTT; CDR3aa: CAWYRWRGGAFF
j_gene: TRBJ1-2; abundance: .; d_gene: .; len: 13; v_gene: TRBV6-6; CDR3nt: TGTGCCAGCAGCACCGAGGGCGCCTATGGCTACACCTTC; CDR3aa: CASSTEGAYGYTF
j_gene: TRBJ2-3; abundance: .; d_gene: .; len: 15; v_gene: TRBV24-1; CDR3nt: TGTGCCACCAGTGAGGGGCGTTGGGGCACAGATACGCAGTATTTT; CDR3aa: CATSEGRWGTDTQYF
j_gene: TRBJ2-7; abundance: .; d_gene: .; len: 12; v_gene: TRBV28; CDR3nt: TGTGCCAGCAGTCTTATGGAGGACAGTCGGTACTTC; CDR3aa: CASSLMEDSRYF
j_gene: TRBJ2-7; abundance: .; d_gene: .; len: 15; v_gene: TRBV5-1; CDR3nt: TGCGCCAGCAGCTTGGGGGGGCATAGCTCCTACGAGCAGTACTTC; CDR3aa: CASSLGGHSSYEQYF
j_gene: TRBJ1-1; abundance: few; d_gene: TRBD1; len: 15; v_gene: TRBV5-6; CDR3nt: TGTGCCAGCAGCTTGGCCGGCAGGGGGGTCGCTGAAGCTTTCTTT; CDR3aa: CASSLAGRGVAEAFF
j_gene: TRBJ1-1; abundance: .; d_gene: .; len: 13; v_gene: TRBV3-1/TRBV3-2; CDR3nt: TGTGCCAGCAGCCAAGAGGGCGCGAGGGGAGGTTTCTTT; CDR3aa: CASSQEGARGGFF
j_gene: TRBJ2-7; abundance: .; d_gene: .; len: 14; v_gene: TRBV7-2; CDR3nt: TGTGCCAGCAGCCGCCCGGACAAATCCTACGAGCAGTACTTC; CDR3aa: CASSRPDKSYEQYF
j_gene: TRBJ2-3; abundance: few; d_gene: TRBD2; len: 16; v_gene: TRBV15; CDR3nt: TGTGCCACCAGCCGAGGACTAGCGGGTTTCACAGATACGCAGTATTTT; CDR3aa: CATSRGLAGFTDTQYF